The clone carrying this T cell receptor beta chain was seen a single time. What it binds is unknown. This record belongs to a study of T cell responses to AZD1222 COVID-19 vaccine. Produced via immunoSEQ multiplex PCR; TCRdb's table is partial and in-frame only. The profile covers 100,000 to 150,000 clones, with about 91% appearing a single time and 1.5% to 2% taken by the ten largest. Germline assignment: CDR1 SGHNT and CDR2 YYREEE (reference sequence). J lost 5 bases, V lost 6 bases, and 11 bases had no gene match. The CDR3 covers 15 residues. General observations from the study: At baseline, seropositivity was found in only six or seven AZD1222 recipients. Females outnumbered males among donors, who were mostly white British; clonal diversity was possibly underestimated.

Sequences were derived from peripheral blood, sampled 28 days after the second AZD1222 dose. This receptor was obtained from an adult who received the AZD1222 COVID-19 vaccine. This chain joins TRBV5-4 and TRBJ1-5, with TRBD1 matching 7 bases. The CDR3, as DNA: TGTGCCAGCACCATCTTTGGTACAGGGGATCAGCCCCAGCATTTT. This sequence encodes CASTIFGTGDQPQHF.